A single sample gave rise to the 11 T cell receptor beta chains below, sequenced in a study of blood T cell repertoires in COVID-19. Profiling relied on immunoSEQ multiplex PCR, and the TCRdb table lists in-frame clones only, not all of them. The table shows about 140,000 clones, with about four fifths occurring only once. The sequenced sample was PBMCs or T cells enriched from blood (not recorded which). The receptors were sampled from a woman aged 45-60 years with acute COVID-19.

J is TRBJ2-1 and V is TRBV27; maybe TRBD1 (6 bases). Germline V CDR1 and CDR2: MNHEY, SMNVEV (reference sequence). Between the trimmed V and J ends, which lost 7 bases and 8 bases, there was a span of 12 bases. The CDR3 totals 12 residues. The CDR3 bases are TGTGCCAGCAAGACAGGAACTTATGAGCAGTTCTTC. Translated, it gives CASKTGTYEQFF.

V is TRBV5-1 and J is TRBJ2-3; D is perhaps TRBD2 (6 bases). The CDR3 has 15 residues. Germline CDR1 reads SGHRS; CDR2 reads YFSETQ. Trimming removed 0 bases from V and 4 bases from J, with 12 bases in between. This chain's CDR3 is CASSLAWRGPDTQYF. CDR3 coding DNA: TGCGCCAGCAGCTTGGCCTGGAGGGGACCAGATACGCAGTATTTT.

DNA of the CDR3: TGTGCCAGGCGGGGCGAATTTTTCTACGAGCAGTACTTC. This sequence encodes CARRGEFFYEQYF. The rearrangement uses TRBV18 and TRBJ2-7; maybe TRBD2 (6 bases). V dropped 9 bases and J dropped 3 bases, with 15 bases sitting between them. CDR3 length: 13 residues. Germline V gene data show CDR1 as KGHSH and CDR2 as LQKENI.

The chain couples TRBV28 to TRBJ2-1; 7 bases match TRBD1. This CDR3 region has 12 residues. Germline loops: CDR1 MDHEN, CDR2 SYDVKM. V shed 8 bases, J shed 6 bases, and the junction held 4 bases outside the gene matches. CDR3 sequence (DNA): TGTGCCAGCCGTACAGGGGTCAATGAGCAGTTCTTC. Amino acid sequence: CASRTGVNEQFF.

This chain uses TRBV30 with TRBJ2-7, with TRBD2 matching over 8 bases. The V gene's germline CDR1 is GTSNPN and CDR2 SVGIG (reference sequence). This CDR3 has 14 residues. The ends lost 4 bases at V and 2 bases at J; junction bases unmatched: 7. The CDR3 DNA sequence: TGTGCCTGGAATCCCGGGACTAGTACCTACGAGCAGTACTTC. This codes for CAWNPGTSTYEQYF.

This clone was recorded once. This chain links TRBV27 with TRBJ2-1; 11 bases fit TRBD2. With V trimmed by 1 base and J by 6 bases, 8 bases remained unmatched. Germline CDR1 and CDR2: MNHEY and SMNVEV (reference sequence). The CDR3 runs 17 residues. CDR3 in amino acids: CASSLFGGLAGGNEQFF. CDR3 DNA: TGTGCCAGCAGTTTATTTGGTGGGCTAGCGGGAGGCAATGAGCAGTTCTTC.

V usage is TRBV7-8 and J usage is TRBJ1-1; 11 bases match TRBD1. CDR1 is SGHVS and CDR2 is FQNEAQ in the germline V gene. This CDR3 is built from 15 residues. V shed 1 base and J 10 bases; nucleotides not matched to a gene: 8. CDR3 DNA sequence: TGTGCCAGCAGCTTAGGGACAGGGGGCGACGGAGGAGCTTTCTTT. It specifies CASSLGTGGDGGAFF. Variable domain in full (rest from reference TRBV7-8 and TRBJ1-1): GAGVSQSPRYKVAKRGQDVALRCDPISGHVSLFWYQQALGQGPEFLTYFQNEAQLDKSGLPSDRFFAERPEGSVSTLKIQRTQQEDSAVYLCASSLGTGGDGGAFFGQGTRLTVV.

This chain uses TRBV28 with TRBJ1-1; D call uncertain. The CDR3 spans 14 residues. V was trimmed by 7 bases and J by 5 bases, leaving 17 bases between them. CDR1 is MDHEN and CDR2 is SYDVKM in the germline V gene. The CDR3 here is CASTPLSWRTEAFF. CDR3 bases: TGTGCCAGCACCCCTTTGTCCTGGAGGACTGAAGCTTTCTTT.

V usage is TRBV24-1 and J usage is TRBJ2-3, with 9 bases aligning to TRBD2. The V segment lost 1 base and the J segment 5 bases; nucleotides outside the gene matches: 9. CDR3 length: 17 amino acids. Germline V gene lookup returns CDR1 KGHDR and CDR2 SFDVKD. CDR3 nucleotide sequence: TGTGCCACCAGTGATTTTCGGGCTAGCGGGAAAGAAGATACGCAGTATTTT. It yields the protein CATSDFRASGKEDTQYF.

This chain joins TRBV7-3 and TRBJ2-2, with 8 bases identical to TRBD1. J was trimmed by 3 bases and V by 1 base; bases with no gene match: 10. In germline, CDR1 is SGHTA, CDR2 FQGTGA. The CDR3 spans 18 residues. CDR3 nucleotides: TGTGCCAGCAGCTTAAGAGGTCCCCGACAGGGGTACACCGGGGAGCTGTTTTTT. It encodes CASSLRGPRQGYTGELFF.

This clone was recorded once. The CDR3 protein is CASSDGGRTTYEQYF. In nucleotides, the CDR3 is TGTGCCAGCAGCGACGGCGGCAGAACAACCTACGAGCAGTACTTC. The chain carries TRBV28 and TRBJ2-7; D ambiguous. There are 15 residues in the CDR3. Germline assignment: CDR1 MDHEN and CDR2 SYDVKM. V was trimmed by 6 bases and J by 2 bases, leaving 17 bases between them.